This T cell receptor (beta chain) was captured by sequencing in a study of shared clonotypes between healthy human individuals. In the study overall: Two female and a few male donors aged 18 to 49 were enrolled.

Naive CD8 cells, CD45RO-negative and positively selected for CCR7, excluded terminally differentiated effector memory CD45RA+ cells. About this clone itself: Antigen specificity is unknown.

Study-level results: A handful of donors shared approximately 5% of their naive CD4 clonotypes.

Each subset's genomic DNA was shared equally among a number of immunoSEQ plates. Method: immunoSEQ multiplex PCR; TCRdb's copy keeps in-frame clones and lacks some. Seen here are roughly 2.1 million clones, under 95% observed once, and the top ten hold more than 1.5%. This CDR3 is built from 16 residues. Germline-derived CDR1 and CDR2 are SGHNT and YYREEE (reference sequence). With 4 bases clipped from V and 3 bases from J, the junction kept 5 bases outside the gene matches. The material sequenced was naive CD8+ T cells from PBMCs. This TCR was sampled from a man between 18 and 29 years old in good health. Some clones in this sample may be carry-over from other donors' samples. This chain joins TRBV5-4 and TRBJ2-7; 15 nucleotides align to TRBD2. The CDR3 region has the DNA TGTGCCAGCAGCACGGGACTAGCGGGAGGAGTCTACGAGCAGTACTTC. Translating it yields CASSTGLAGGVYEQYF.